The clone carrying this TCR beta chain was found once. The data are from a study of blood T cell repertoires in COVID-19. About the research overall: T cells, B-cell-depleted T cells, or PBMCs provided the cDNA or gDNA that served as material.

Among Cohort 3 donors, those recovered had two negative PCRs, clearance, or symptom resolution. Only in-frame clones appear in the TCRdb table, and some are missing; sequencing was by immunoSEQ multiplex PCR. The data contain approximately 220,000 clones, 85% to 90% of them singletons. Trimming removed 10 bases at V and 5 bases at J, with 18 bases between. CDR3 length equals 14 residues. CDR1 is ENHRY, CDR2 SYGVKD, per germline. This clonotype was obtained from a man younger than 45 who had recovered from COVID-19. The gene calls are TRBV10-3 and TRBJ2-1; tentatively, D is TRBD2 (6 bases). Material: PBMCs or T cells enriched from blood (not recorded which). The DNA of the CDR3 is TGTGCCACCTACGGACCGGGGGAAAACAATGAGCAGTTCTTC. Translation gives CATYGPGENNEQFF.